The next 24 T cell receptor beta chains were all read from a single sample in a study of Tregs in tolerant kidney transplant recipients. Sequencing used immunoSEQ multiplex PCR; TCRdb keeps in-frame clones, though not all of them. Of around 78,000 clones detected, roughly 90% appear once; the ten largest clones hold roughly 0.35%. Sample: Tregs from blood, taken before the transplant. All receptors come from a human donor who received a combined kidney and bone marrow transplant.

The chain combines TRBV28 with TRBJ2-7; 11 nucleotides align to TRBD2. Germline V gene sequence: CDR1 MDHEN, CDR2 SYDVKM. V lost 4 bases to trimming and J lost 2 bases; unmatched junction nucleotides: 4. The CDR3 spans 15 residues. CDR3 DNA: TGTGCCAGCAGTTCTAGCGGGAGGCCCCCCTACGAGCAGTACTTC. Encoded protein: CASSSSGRPPYEQYF.

The chain joins TRBV27 to TRBJ1-6; D is uncertain. The V end was cut by 6 bases, the J end by 10 bases, with 10 bases between. The germline V gene encodes CDR1 MNHEY and CDR2 SMNVEV (reference sequence). The CDR3 extends over 12 amino acids. CDR3 protein: CASSSGVSPLHF. The DNA of the CDR3 is TGTGCCAGCAGCTCCGGGGTCTCACCCCTCCACTTT.

The chain has TRBV9 and TRBJ1-2, with 12 bases aligning to TRBD1. The CDR3 has 14 residues. J lost 8 bases, V lost 2 bases, and 4 bases had no gene match. Germline V gene lookup returns CDR1 SGDLS and CDR2 YYNGEE. The CDR3 DNA follows: TGTGCCAGCAGCGTCGGGACAGGGGGCGCCGGCTACACCTTC. Translating it yields CASSVGTGGAGYTF. Together with reference TRBV9 and TRBJ1-2, the CDR3 gives the full variable domain: DSGVTQTPKHLITATGQRVTLRCSPRSGDLSVYWYQQSLDQGLQFLIQYYNGEERAKGNILERFSAQQFPDLHSELNLSSLELGDSALYFCASSVGTGGAGYTFGSGTRLTVV.

The CDR3 DNA reads as TGTGCCATCAGACCGTTACAGACAGGGGGCCGCTATGGCTACACCTTC. It is translated as CAIRPLQTGGRYGYTF. The chain couples TRBV10-3 to TRBJ1-2; TRBD1 agrees at 10 bases. V lost 6 bases to trimming and J lost 4 bases; unmatched junction nucleotides: 11. The germline V gene encodes CDR1 ENHRY and CDR2 SYGVKD. The CDR3 is 16 amino acids.

The CDR3 coding sequence is TGCGCCAGCAGCACGTCGTCGGCGGCCAGCTCCTACGAGCAGTACTTC. Amino acid sequence: CASSTSSAASSYEQYF. The V call is TRBV5-1, the J call TRBJ2-7; D gene uncertain. CDR3 length equals 16 residues. Trimming stripped 4 bases from V and 0 bases from J, with 17 bases between. Per germline, CDR1 SGHRS and CDR2 YFSETQ. The full variable domain, rest sourced from reference TRBV5-1 and TRBJ2-7, is KAGVTQTPRYLIKTRGQQVTLSCSPISGHRSVSWYQQTPGQGLQFLFEYFSETQRNKGNFPGRFSGRQFSNSRSEMNVSTLELGDSALYLCASSTSSAASSYEQYFGPGTRLTVT.

This rearrangement joins TRBV19 to TRBJ2-5, with D hard to call. Trimming took 3 bases from V and 4 from J, leaving 9 bases between them. CDR1 is LNHDA and CDR2 is SQIVND in the germline V gene (reference sequence). CDR3 size: 13 residues. The CDR3 protein is CASSIWLGETQYF. CDR3 nucleotides: TGTGCCAGTAGTATTTGGCTAGGAGAGACCCAGTACTTC.

This clone was seen a few times. The chain is built from TRBV2 and TRBJ2-1, with 14 bases fitting TRBD2. The CDR3 sequence is 16 residues long. Germline CDR1 and CDR2: SNHLY and FYNNEI. V gave up 5 bases and J gave up 8 bases; unmatched junction bases: 8. CDR3 bases: TGTGCCAGCAGTCGACTAGCGGGAGGGCCTGTCTATGAGCAGTTCTTC. Its protein is CASSRLAGGPVYEQFF.

The chain couples TRBV21-1 to TRBJ2-7; the table calls TRBD1, which could not be checked here. TRBV21-1 is classified as a pseudogene. This CDR3 has 17 residues. The chain's CDR3 is CASSILSFTGENYEQYF. Written as DNA, the CDR3 is TGTGCCAGCAGCATCTTATCTTTTACAGGGGAAAACTACGAGCAGTACTTC.

The genes are TRBV10-2 and TRBJ1-1, with unresolved D. The CDR3 length is 13 residues. Trimming removed 7 bases at V and 8 bases at J, with 17 bases between. CDR1 and CDR2 from the germline V gene are WSHSY and SAAADI. The CDR3 nucleotides are TGCGCCAGCACAAAAGGCGGCGGTTCCGAAGCTTTCTTT. Residues: CASTKGGGSEAFF.

The rearrangement joins TRBV19 to TRBJ2-1, with 7 nucleotides matching TRBD2. Germline V gene data show CDR1 as LNHDA and CDR2 as SQIVND (reference sequence). The CDR3 totals 15 residues. Trimming took 6 bases from V and 4 from J; bases not matched to a gene: 9. The DNA of the CDR3 is TGTGCCAGTAGAAAGGAAGGAGCGGGGTACAATGAGCAGTTCTTC. It yields the protein CASRKEGAGYNEQFF.

In the case of this clone: Germline is not matched at one junction end, which may reflect a read error. The CDR3 here is CCSASGRAGEQYF. For the CDR3, the DNA is TGCTGCTCGGCTAGCGGGAGGGCCGGTGAGCAGTACTTC. The chain combines TRBV7-2 with TRBJ2-7; 12 positions match TRBD2. Germline V gives CDR1 SGHTA, CDR2 FQGNSA. The CDR3 contains 13 residues.

The CDR3 sequence: CATDREGYSNQPQHF. The CDR3 DNA is TGTGCCACCGACAGGGAGGGTTATAGCAATCAGCCCCAGCATTTT. This chain joins TRBV19 and TRBJ1-5; 7 nucleotides line up with TRBD1. The germline gives CDR1 LNHDA, CDR2 SQIVND (reference sequence). J gave up 0 bases and V 10 bases, and 9 bases lay outside the gene matches. The CDR3 extends over 15 amino acids.

This chain uses TRBV9 with TRBJ2-3; D remains unclear. The germline CDR1 and CDR2 sequences are SGDLS and YYNGEE. The V and J ends lost 4 bases and 2 bases respectively, with 11 bases between them. The CDR3 is 14 amino acids. CDR3: CASSPRRSTDTQYF. The CDR3 DNA sequence: TGTGCCAGCAGCCCCCGCAGGTCCACAGATACGCAGTATTTT.

The rearrangement uses TRBV5-1 and TRBJ2-2; D call uncertain. CDR3 length: 14 residues. Trimming cost V 4 bases and J 2 bases, with 9 bases left between them. Germline CDR1 SGHRS, CDR2 YFSETQ. CDR3 in amino acids: CASSALFNTGELFF. The DNA for the CDR3 is TGCGCCAGCAGCGCTTTATTTAACACCGGGGAGCTGTTTTTT.

The chain joins TRBV27 to TRBJ1-1, with D unresolved. Germline CDR1 and CDR2: MNHEY and SMNVEV (reference sequence). The CDR3 loop spans 14 amino acids. V lost 6 bases to trimming and J lost 3 bases, with 14 bases between them. CDR3 DNA: TGTGCCAGCAGGCAGGACGGACGCTACACTGAAGCTTTCTTT. As protein: CASRQDGRYTEAFF.

The rearrangement links TRBV11-2 to TRBJ1-1; D perhaps matches TRBD1 (6 bases). Germline V gene sequence: CDR1 SGHAT, CDR2 FQNNGV. Trimming removed 1 base from V and 8 bases from J, with 11 bases in between. The length of the CDR3 is 13 residues. The CDR3 reads CASSLGGTIEAFF. The CDR3 bases are TGTGCCAGCAGCTTAGGGGGGACAATCGAAGCTTTCTTT.

The chain links TRBV18 to TRBJ2-1, with D perhaps assigned TRBD1 or TRBD2 (5 bases each). V was clipped by 6 bases and J by 7 bases, with 13 bases between them. The CDR3 spans 13 residues. CDR1 and CDR2 (germline): KGHSH, LQKENI. In nucleotides, the CDR3 is TGTGCCAGCTCCCCGATAGAGGGGAATGAGCAGTTCTTC. Protein product: CASSPIEGNEQFF.

The chain is built from TRBV19 and TRBJ2-1; 7 positions match TRBD2. Germline CDR1 and CDR2: LNHDA and SQIVND (reference sequence). This CDR3 is built from 17 residues. V dropped 4 bases and J dropped 0; count of bases not matched to a gene: 9. The CDR3 nucleotides read TGTGCCAGTAGTACGGGGACTATCTACAGCTCCTACAATGAGCAGTTCTTC. It yields the protein CASSTGTIYSSYNEQFF.

The chain has TRBV28 and TRBJ2-7; D is uncertain. The germline gives CDR1 MDHEN, CDR2 SYDVKM. V was clipped by 6 bases and J by 2 bases, with 5 bases between them. This CDR3 region has 11 residues. CDR3 sequence (DNA): TGTGCCAGCAGCAAAACCTACGAGCAGTACTTC. Translating gives CASSKTYEQYF.

This sequence joins TRBV19 and TRBJ2-5; 9 bases are a match to TRBD1. V lost 6 bases, J lost 4 bases, and 9 bases stayed unmatched. The CDR3 covers 15 residues. Germline V CDR1 and CDR2: LNHDA, SQIVND (reference sequence). CDR3 DNA sequence: TGTGCCAGTAGCAATCCGGGACAGGGAACAGAGACCCAGTACTTC. Translation: CASSNPGQGTETQYF.

The chain links TRBV28 to TRBJ2-5; 8 bases match TRBD1. This CDR3 is built from 14 residues. Losses at the gene ends were 5 bases for V and 2 bases for J; bases not matched to a gene: 4. Germline lookup yields CDR1 MDHEN and CDR2 SYDVKM. The CDR3 coding sequence is TGTGCCAGCAGTCCAGGGGGCTCACAAGAGACCCAGTACTTC. It is translated as CASSPGGSQETQYF.

The V call is TRBV23-1, the J call TRBJ1-5, with TRBD1 matching 7 bases. TRBV23-1 is known as an ORF, though its function is uncertain. The CDR3 spans 16 residues. The trim removed 3 bases at V and 4 bases at J, leaving 9 bases unmatched. This CDR3 reads CASSHRRQGGNQPQHF. CDR3 DNA sequence: TGCGCCAGCAGTCACCGCCGACAGGGAGGGAATCAGCCCCAGCATTTT.

The J gene is TRBJ2-3, the V gene TRBV19; either TRBD1 or TRBD2 may fit D (5 bases each). CDR1 and CDR2 (germline): LNHDA, SQIVND (reference sequence). This CDR3 region has 16 residues. Trimming pared 5 bases from V and 3 bases from J, leaving 18 bases between. CDR3 in amino acids: CASSPRWDERTDTQYF. In DNA form, the CDR3 reads TGTGCCAGTAGTCCTCGGTGGGACGAGCGGACAGATACGCAGTATTTT.

V and J are TRBV6-1 and TRBJ2-5, with 7 positions matching TRBD2. The CDR3 spans 15 residues. With 7 bases clipped from V and 4 bases from J, the junction kept 12 bases outside the gene matches. Germline CDR1 reads MNHNS; CDR2 reads SASEGT. The CDR3 loop is CASTKSGEGRETQYF. The CDR3 coding sequence is TGTGCCAGCACGAAGTCGGGGGAGGGACGAGAGACCCAGTACTTC.